The 24 T cell receptor beta chains reported below all come from one sample, sequenced in a study of identical twins. One entry per CDR3 protein, called by TCRdb with MiXCR from the 5' RACE reads. The repertoire holds 310,000 or so distinct CDR3 sequences, with roughly 9.7% as singletons. These data were likewise used in another study, on yellow fever vaccine responses in identical twins.

The source material was CD8+ T cells sorted from blood. The receptor set was obtained from a woman aged 18-29 years in good health.

This clonotype showed up many times. V usage is TRBV29-1 and J usage is TRBJ2-1; 7 bases match TRBD2. The CDR3 sequence is 14 residues long. CDR1 is SQVTM and CDR2 is ANQGSEA in the germline V gene. With 7 bases clipped from V and 10 bases from J, the junction kept 16 bases outside the gene matches. The DNA for the CDR3 is TGCAGCGCATTGAGCGGGGCAAACACCGAAGAGCAGTTCTTC. This encodes CSALSGANTEEQFF.

This clonotype was recorded at least ten times. The chain carries TRBV18 and TRBJ2-7; TRBD1 matches at 10 bases. This CDR3 contains 16 residues. V trimming: 2 bases; J trimming: 2 bases; junction bases outside the gene matches: 6. Per the germline V gene, CDR1 is KGHSH and CDR2 is LQKENI. CDR3: CASSPTRDRGPYEQYF. Written as DNA, the CDR3 is TGTGCCAGCTCACCAACACGGGACAGGGGCCCCTACGAGCAGTACTTC.

This clonotype was detected ten times or more. This chain joins TRBV27 and TRBJ2-7; 14 nucleotides line up with TRBD2. The CDR3 consists of 17 residues. Trimming at V came to 2 bases and at J to 4 bases, leaving 7 bases not matched to a gene. Germline V gives CDR1 MNHEY, CDR2 SMNVEV (reference sequence). CDR3 in amino acids: CASSLTGLAGAFYEQYF. CDR3 bases: TGTGCCAGCAGTTTAACGGGACTAGCGGGAGCGTTTTACGAGCAGTACTTC.

This clonotype was counted many times. The V and J genes are TRBV5-1 and TRBJ2-1; TRBD2 might be the D (5 bases). Germline-derived CDR1 and CDR2 are SGHRS and YFSETQ. V dropped 4 bases and J dropped 2 bases, with 19 bases sitting between them. The CDR3 totals 17 residues. The CDR3: CASSLVEARWTYNEQFF. The CDR3 DNA reads as TGCGCCAGCAGCCTTGTGGAGGCTCGGTGGACCTACAATGAGCAGTTCTTC.

The rearrangement links TRBV29-1 to TRBJ2-7; tentatively, D is TRBD1 (6 bases). Trimming shortened V by 5 bases and J by 2 bases, and 16 bases separated the two germline ends. Germline CDR1 and CDR2: SQVTM and ANQGSEA. The CDR3 length is 14 residues. For the CDR3, the DNA is TGCAGCGTTTCCGGGGTCACAGGGCCCTACGAGCAGTACTTC. Amino acids: CSVSGVTGPYEQYF.

This clonotype appeared a few times. The gene calls are TRBV29-1 and TRBJ2-7; D is undetermined. The CDR3 length is 13 residues. V gave up 4 bases and J gave up 0 bases, with 10 bases separating them. The germline V gene encodes CDR1 SQVTM and CDR2 ANQGSEA. CDR3 residues: CSVVGKTSYEQYF. The CDR3 DNA reads TGCAGCGTTGTCGGTAAGACCTCCTACGAGCAGTACTTC.

This clonotype was observed a few times. The chain couples TRBV29-1 to TRBJ1-1; no definite D call. V lost 7 bases to trimming and J lost 5 bases, with 17 bases between them. The germline V gene has CDR1 SQVTM and CDR2 ANQGSEA. The CDR3 runs 13 residues. In DNA, the CDR3 is TGCAGCGCCACGGCGTTCGGGGATACTGAAGCTTTCTTT. Its translation: CSATAFGDTEAFF.

This clonotype was observed at least ten times. This chain links TRBV14 with TRBJ2-7, with 7 positions matching TRBD1. The V and J ends lost 1 base and 3 bases, in that order; junction bases with no gene match: 15. Per germline, CDR1 SGHDN and CDR2 FVKESK. The CDR3 has 18 amino acids. The DNA of the CDR3 is TGTGCCAGCAGCCAAGCCCCGAACCGGGACAGTCCTTACTACGAGCAGTACTTC. Protein product: CASSQAPNRDSPYYEQYF.

The sample holds many counts of this clonotype. The chain uses TRBV3-1 and TRBJ1-3, with TRBD1 matching over 8 bases. Germline values: CDR1 LGHDT, CDR2 YNNKEL (reference sequence). There are 18 residues in the CDR3. V lost 5 bases, J lost 1 base, and 13 bases stayed unmatched. The CDR3 region is CASSITVRQGASGNTIYF. CDR3 sequence (DNA): TGTGCCAGCAGCATTACAGTTAGGCAGGGGGCATCTGGAAACACCATATATTTT.

V gene TRBV2 combines with J gene TRBJ2-3; D call uncertain. The V gene lost 1 base and the J gene lost 2 bases, with 10 bases spanning the gap. The CDR3 contains 15 residues. CDR1 and CDR2 from the germline V gene are SNHLY and FYNNEI. The CDR3 region has the DNA TGTGCCAGCAGTGAAGGGGTGGGGATCACAGATACGCAGTATTTT. Its protein is CASSEGVGITDTQYF.

This clonotype has a handful of counts. The V and J genes are TRBV12-3 or TRBV12-4 and TRBJ2-5; D perhaps matches TRBD2 (6 bases). CDR3 length: 17 residues. V was cut by 1 base and J by 3 bases, with 18 bases left in between. CDR3 in amino acids: CASSLVGRRVGEETQYF. DNA of the CDR3: TGTGCCAGCAGTTTAGTGGGGCGGAGGGTAGGCGAAGAGACCCAGTACTTC.

The rearrangement links TRBV20-1 to TRBJ2-7, with TRBD1 matching 8 bases. The CDR3 is made up of 15 amino acids. The junction had 10 bases not matched to a gene; V was cut back by 1 base and J by 5 bases. The V gene's germline CDR1 is DFQATT and CDR2 SNEGSKA (reference sequence). The CDR3 sequence: CSARVLTGALHEQYF. The CDR3 coding sequence is TGCAGTGCTAGAGTGTTGACAGGGGCTTTACACGAGCAGTACTTC.

This clonotype appeared a few times. This chain joins TRBV5-1 and TRBJ2-7, with D perhaps TRBD2 (6 bases). The CDR3 loop spans 15 amino acids. With 0 bases removed from V and 4 bases from J, the gap between germline ends came to 14 bases. Germline loops: CDR1 SGHRS, CDR2 YFSETQ. For the CDR3, the DNA is TGCGCCAGCAGCTTGGGACTAGGGCCCCAGTACGAGCAGTACTTC. Encoded protein: CASSLGLGPQYEQYF.

In its sample, this clonotype was seen many times. The chain combines TRBV12-3 or TRBV12-4 with TRBJ2-7; no clear D gene. Trimming cost V 4 bases and J 5 bases, with 12 bases left between them. The CDR3 length is 13 residues. The CDR3 nucleotides are TGTGCCAGCAGTTCCTTAGACGGCAACGAGCAGTACTTC. Protein product: CASSSLDGNEQYF.

This clonotype was counted between two and nine times. V and J are TRBV27 and TRBJ2-5, with D unresolved. The CDR3 sequence is 13 residues long. Germline CDR1 and CDR2: MNHEY and SMNVEV (reference sequence). V was shortened by 5 bases and J by 2 bases, with 9 bases between the two germline ends. This CDR3 is CASSETEQETQYF. The CDR3 DNA follows: TGTGCCAGCAGTGAGACGGAGCAAGAGACCCAGTACTTC.

The chain carries TRBV3-1 and TRBJ2-1; D gene unclear. The CDR3 loop spans 12 amino acids. Per the germline V gene, CDR1 is LGHDT and CDR2 is YNNKEL (reference sequence). Trimming left V 1 base short and J 10 bases short, with 8 bases between. CDR3 residues: CASSQVLEEQFF. The DNA of the CDR3 is TGTGCCAGCAGCCAAGTATTAGAAGAGCAGTTCTTC.

This clonotype was seen at least ten times. J is TRBJ2-3 and V is TRBV5-1, with TRBD2 matching over 13 bases. The CDR3 covers 13 residues. Germline lookup yields CDR1 SGHRS and CDR2 YFSETQ. The ends lost 5 bases at V and 6 bases at J; junction bases unmatched: 0. The CDR3 DNA reads TGCGCCAGCAGGACTAGCGGGGGGGATACGCAGTATTTT. Translated, it gives CASRTSGGDTQYF.

The V call is TRBV7-9, the J call TRBJ2-1; either TRBD1 or TRBD2 may supply D (6 bases each). This CDR3 comprises 17 residues. Germline V gene data show CDR1 as SEHNR and CDR2 as FQNEAQ (reference sequence). Trimming removed 1 base at V and 3 bases at J, with 16 bases between. CDR3 DNA: TGTGCCAGCAGCTTAGTCGGGGGCGCGCCCCTCTACAATGAGCAGTTCTTC. This sequence encodes CASSLVGGAPLYNEQFF.

This chain joins TRBV29-1 and TRBJ2-3; D is perhaps TRBD1 or TRBD2 (5 bases each). V was clipped by 7 bases and J by 2 bases, with 13 bases between them. The V gene's germline CDR1 is SQVTM and CDR2 ANQGSEA. This CDR3 has 13 amino acids. CDR3 sequence reads: CSARGSPTDTQYF. CDR3 coding DNA: TGCAGCGCCCGGGGCAGCCCCACAGATACGCAGTATTTT.

This clonotype has ten or more counts. CDR3 residues: CASSITATGELFF. CDR3 DNA sequence: TGTGCCAGCAGTATTACAGCCACCGGGGAGCTGTTTTTT. V and J are TRBV6-2 or TRBV6-3 and TRBJ2-2, with unresolved D. Germline V gives CDR1 MNHEY, CDR2 SVGEGT. V shed 5 bases and J shed 4 bases, with 8 bases lying between them. CDR3 length equals 13 residues.

There are many counts of this clonotype. The chain uses TRBV11-1 and TRBJ2-1; TRBD2 matches at 8 bases. Germline V gene data show CDR1 as SGHAT and CDR2 as FQDESV (reference sequence). V shed 2 bases, J shed 8 bases, and the junction held 17 bases outside the gene matches. This CDR3 has 18 residues. CDR3 loop: CASSLTTDSSGRRDEQFF. The CDR3 bases are TGTGCCAGCAGCTTAACCACCGATTCAAGCGGGAGACGGGATGAGCAGTTCTTC.

This clonotype showed up many times. V usage is TRBV29-1 and J usage is TRBJ2-1; D not resolved. Per germline, CDR1 SQVTM and CDR2 ANQGSEA. The V end lost 7 bases, the J end lost 3 bases, and 7 bases lay between the germline ends. This CDR3 contains 11 residues. The CDR3 spells CSDAFYNEQFF. For the CDR3, the DNA is TGCAGCGATGCATTCTACAATGAGCAGTTCTTC.

This chain uses TRBV11-2 with TRBJ1-1, with 7 bases identical to TRBD1. Germline CDR1 and CDR2: SGHAT and FQNNGV. This CDR3 spans 16 amino acids. The ends lost 1 base at V and 5 bases at J; junction bases unmatched: 10. This CDR3 is CASSLGTGAVATEAFF. As DNA, the CDR3 is TGTGCCAGCAGCTTAGGAACAGGGGCTGTTGCAACTGAAGCTTTCTTT.

The chain uses TRBV7-9 and TRBJ2-2; D gene uncertain. With 7 bases removed from V and 3 bases from J, the gap between germline ends came to 15 bases. The CDR3 is 15 amino acids. Germline-derived CDR1 and CDR2 are SEHNR and FQNEAQ (reference sequence). CDR3: CASTAGLQDTGELFF. The CDR3 nucleotides read TGTGCCAGCACCGCCGGTCTGCAGGACACCGGGGAGCTGTTTTTT.